This TCR beta chain derives from a study of CD8+CD57+ T cells in acquired aplastic anemia. The use of genomic DNA as template underpinned the TCR beta VDJ and CDR3 profiling. MiXCR, applied by TCRdb to the reads, yields one record per CDR3 protein. The sample records roughly 160,000 distinct CDR3 sequences, over 70% being singletons. Patients who underwent sequencing had shown CD8+CD57+ cell expansion by flow cytometry. This CDR3 region has 15 residues. Germline-derived CDR1 and CDR2 are SEHNR and FQNEAQ (reference sequence). V trimming: 2 bases; J trimming: 9 bases; junction bases outside the gene matches: 6.

The sequencing sample was made of sorted CD4+, CD8+, or CD8+CD57+ T cells (not recorded which) from PBMCs. The V and J genes are TRBV7-9 and TRBJ1-6, with 8 bases aligning to TRBD1. This TCR was sampled from a human donor with aplastic anemia. CDR3 in amino acids: CASSLLDRESSPLHF. As DNA, the CDR3 is TGTGCCAGCAGCTTATTGGACAGGGAATCTTCACCCCTCCACTTT. The entire variable domain, with the rest obtained from reference TRBV7-9 and TRBJ1-6, is as follows: DTGVSQNPRHKITKRGQNVTFRCDPISEHNRLYWYRQTLGQGPEFLTYFQNEAQLEKSRLLSDRFSAERPKGSFSTLEIQRTEQGDSAMYLCASSLLDRESSPLHFGNGTRLTVT.